This TCR beta chain was profiled in a study of breast tumors, draining lymph nodes, adjacent tissues. Study-wide findings and caveats: That most tumor T cells come from lymph nodes remained unproven.

Germline V lookup: CDR1 DFQATT, CDR2 SNEGSKA (reference sequence). Trimming stripped 4 bases from V and 0 bases from J, with 9 bases between. This CDR3 region has 14 residues. Axillary draining lymph nodes of breast cancer patients supplied the node samples. There are many counts of this clonotype. Its specificity is not known. TCRdb redid the calling of the multiplex PCR reads with MiXCR, one entry per CDR3 protein. The sample holds 200,000 or so distinct CDR3 sequences, over 25% seen once. Sequencing input: axillary lymph node tissue. This sequence joins TRBV20-1 and TRBJ1-4; no clear D gene. The receptor was isolated from a female donor with breast cancer. Some clones in this sample may be carry-over from other donors' samples. CDR3 amino acids: CSANPLATNEKLFF. The CDR3 region has the DNA TGCAGTGCTAACCCCCTCGCAACTAATGAAAAACTGTTTTTT.